This is a list of T cell receptor beta chains from one sample in a study of blood T cells in healthy people across ages. MiXCR, run by TCRdb on the 5' RACE reads, gives a single entry per CDR3 protein. The sample yields fewer than 900,000 distinct CDR3 sequences, around 46% seen once. Sequencing input: blood. The source is a woman aged 60-75 years in good health. Each CDR3 is given with its conserved first and last residue. D genes are given only for firm matches. Only some rows state a clone size, as once, few, many or a class for expanded clones.

TGTGCCAGCAGCTATGAGACTAGCGGGAGCTACGAGCAGTACTTC	CASSYETSGSYEQYF	few	15	TRBJ2-7	TRBD2	TRBV7-2
TGCGCCAGCAGCTTGGCAGGGGGCGCGGGTGGGAGCACTGAAGCTTTCTTT	CASSLAGGAGGSTEAFF	.	17	TRBJ1-1	TRBD1	TRBV5-1
TGTGCCAGCAGCTTAGTTATGGAGACCCAGTACTTC	CASSLVMETQYF	.	12	TRBJ2-5	.	TRBV7-2
TGTGCCAGCAGCCCCCCTTACCTAGCCAAAAACATTCAGTACTTC	CASSPPYLAKNIQYF	once	15	TRBJ2-4	.	TRBV7-8
TGCAGTGCTAGAGATAGTCTAGTAGGGGACGAGCAGTACTTC	CSARDSLVGDEQYF	few	14	TRBJ2-7	.	TRBV20-1
TGTGCCAGCAAGATGACACTTCTGCGCACAGATACGCAGTATTTT	CASKMTLLRTDTQYF	few	15	TRBJ2-3	.	TRBV6-2/TRBV6-3
TGTGCCAGCAGCCAAGTGGTTACTAGCGGGGGAGAGAATGAGCAGTTCTTC	CASSQVVTSGGENEQFF	.	17	TRBJ2-1	TRBD2	TRBV4-2
TGCAGTGCTAGAGAGGGGGCCATGGAGACCCAGTACTTC	CSAREGAMETQYF	.	13	TRBJ2-5	.	TRBV20-1
TGCGCCAGCAGCTCTCCTTCCCTAGCGGGAAGCTACAATGAGCAGTTCTTC	CASSSPSLAGSYNEQFF	many	17	TRBJ2-1	TRBD2	TRBV5-1
TGTGCCAGCAGTTTTATTGGACAGGGCTACGAGCAGTACTTC	CASSFIGQGYEQYF	few	14	TRBJ2-7	TRBD1	TRBV28
TGTGCCAGCAGCTTAATCACGGGACGGATGGCCTACGAGCAGTACTTC	CASSLITGRMAYEQYF	few	16	TRBJ2-7	.	TRBV7-9
TGTGCCATCAGGGAAAAAGGGGGCCGGGTGAGCTCTGGAAACACCATATATTTT	CAIREKGGRVSSGNTIYF	.	18	TRBJ1-3	TRBD1	TRBV10-3
TGTGCCAGCAGTTACGTTCCGGGAGGGGGCTCTGGGGCCAACGTCCTGACTTTC	CASSYVPGGGSGANVLTF	few	18	TRBJ2-6	TRBD2	TRBV6-2/TRBV6-3
TGTGCCAGCAGCGTAGTGTCGGGAGCTTCCTCCTACAATGAGCAGTTCTTC	CASSVVSGASSYNEQFF	.	17	TRBJ2-1	.	TRBV9
TGTGCCAGCAGCGTAGAGTATGCGTACGGGCGAGCGGTGTACAATGAGCAGTTCTTC	CASSVEYAYGRAVYNEQFF	.	19	TRBJ2-1	.	TRBV9
TGTGCCAGCAGGACGGTCGTCGGGATTTCTTATGGCTACACCTTC	CASRTVVGISYGYTF	.	15	TRBJ1-2	.	TRBV12-3/TRBV12-4
TGTGCCAGCAGTTTCGGGACTAGCGGATACAATGAGCAGTACTTC	CASSFGTSGYNEQYF	.	15	TRBJ2-7	TRBD2	TRBV5-4
TGTGCCAGCAGCTTCGGATCGCCCAATCAGCCCCAGCATTTT	CASSFGSPNQPQHF	.	14	TRBJ1-5	.	TRBV7-2
TGCGCCAGCAGCCACCCGGGACAGAACAACAAGGAGCAGTTCTTC	CASSHPGQNNKEQFF	.	15	TRBJ2-1	TRBD1	TRBV5-1
TGTGCCAGCGGCGGGAGGGCCTCGGATGAGCAGTTCTTC	CASGGRASDEQFF	few	13	TRBJ2-1	TRBD2	TRBV7-2
TGTGCCAGCAGCCAAGAACTAGTCCGGGACCGCGGCTACGAGCAGTACTTC	CASSQELVRDRGYEQYF	few	17	TRBJ2-7	.	TRBV3-1
TGTGCCATCAGTGGGGTAACGGGTCAGCCCCAGCATTTT	CAISGVTGQPQHF	.	13	TRBJ1-5	.	TRBV10-3
TGTGCCAGTAGTAGGAGCCAGGAGGGGTGGGCGCAGTTCTTC	CASSRSQEGWAQFF	.	14	TRBJ2-1	.	TRBV19
TGTGCCAGCAGCCCCCAGGCAGCCGTGAACACTGAAGCTTTCTTT	CASSPQAAVNTEAFF	.	15	TRBJ1-1	.	TRBV7-3
TGTGCCAGCAGCTTAATGACACGAGAGACCCAGTACTTC	CASSLMTRETQYF	.	13	TRBJ2-5	.	TRBV7-3
TGTGCCAGCAGCTTAGCTGGCGGGGGGCTCTATGGCTACACCTTC	CASSLAGGGLYGYTF	.	15	TRBJ1-2	.	TRBV7-2
TGTGCCAGCAGCCCCGCGAGAGTGGGTGATAATGAGCAGTTCTTC	CASSPARVGDNEQFF	.	15	TRBJ2-1	.	TRBV7-8
TGTGCCAGCTCACCACCGGGACAGGGTGGAGAGACCCAGTACTTC	CASSPPGQGGETQYF	.	15	TRBJ2-5	TRBD1	TRBV18
TGTGCCAGCAGCTTAGTGGAGGGGTATCAGCCCCAGCATTTT	CASSLVEGYQPQHF	few	14	TRBJ1-5	.	TRBV7-2
TGTGCCAGCAGCATCATGAATCAGCCCCAGCATTTT	CASSIMNQPQHF	.	12	TRBJ1-5	.	TRBV7-8
TGTGCCAGCAGCCAAGATTCGCGGGGGGGCGGAGAGACCCAGTACTTC	CASSQDSRGGGETQYF	few	16	TRBJ2-5	TRBD2	TRBV3-1
TGCGCCAGCAGCTTCGGGCAGGGAGAGACCCAGTACTTC	CASSFGQGETQYF	.	13	TRBJ2-5	.	TRBV5-1
TGTGCCAGCAGTGAAGCGCGAGGACGGGGGTCGGTGTACTATGGCTACACCTTC	CASSEARGRGSVYYGYTF	.	18	TRBJ1-2	.	TRBV6-1
TGTGCCAGCAGGGGGAACACCGGGGAGCTGTTTTTT	CASRGNTGELFF	.	12	TRBJ2-2	.	TRBV2
TGTGCCAGCAGGTTGGGACTAGCGGTCAATGAGCAGTTCTTC	CASRLGLAVNEQFF	once	14	TRBJ2-1	TRBD2	TRBV2
TGTGCCAGCAGTGAATCCGCATCCGTCCGGGAGACCCAGTACTTC	CASSESASVRETQYF	.	15	TRBJ2-5	.	TRBV25-1
TGCAGTGCCATGAAGCCGGGGCTCTACGAGCAGTACTTC	CSAMKPGLYEQYF	.	13	TRBJ2-7	.	TRBV20-1
TGCGCCAGCGGGGACGGACAGGGGGCCGGCACAGATACGCAGTATTTT	CASGDGQGAGTDTQYF	.	16	TRBJ2-3	TRBD1	TRBV5-1
TGCAGCGTTGACCACGGGGCAGCCGAGCAGTACTTC	CSVDHGAAEQYF	.	12	TRBJ2-7	.	TRBV29-1
TGTGCCAGCAGCTTAGCAGGGATTCTGGCAGATACGCAGTATTTT	CASSLAGILADTQYF	many	15	TRBJ2-3	.	TRBV7-9
TGCGCCAGCAGCCCTTTGGTGGCTAGCGGGGGGGGGAATGAGCAGTTCTTC	CASSPLVASGGGNEQFF	few	17	TRBJ2-1	TRBD2	TRBV5-1
TGTGCCAGCAGCTTAGGTCCTAGGGCGTATTTT	CASSLGPRAYF	many	11	TRBJ2-3	.	TRBV7-2
TGCAGCGCTGTTAGGGGTTCGCGGCAGAACAATGGCTACACCTTC	CSAVRGSRQNNGYTF	.	15	TRBJ1-2	.	TRBV29-1
TGCGCCAGCAGCCAAGAGTGGGGGAGCGCGGAAAAACTGTTTTTT	CASSQEWGSAEKLFF	.	15	TRBJ1-4	.	TRBV4-3
TGTGCCAGCATCCCCTGGGAAGGGCCCTATGGCTACACCTTC	CASIPWEGPYGYTF	few	14	TRBJ1-2	.	TRBV21-1
TGTGCCAGCAGCCAATCCGACAGGAAGGAGACCCAGTACTTC	CASSQSDRKETQYF	.	14	TRBJ2-5	.	TRBV4-2
TGTGCCAGCACTAACAGGGATACCGGGGAGCCGTTTTTT	CASTNRDTGEPFF	.	13	TRBJ2-2	.	TRBV11-2
TGCAGTGCTAGCGGCGCCGGGACAGGGGCCAATGAGCAGTACTTC	CSASGAGTGANEQYF	.	15	TRBJ2-5	TRBD1	TRBV20-1
TGCAGTGCACCTCGGGGGACTAGCGGTGGAGCAAGGTACTTC	CSAPRGTSGGARYF	once	14	TRBJ2-4	TRBD2	TRBV20-1
TGCGCCAGCAGCCCCGAAGGGGTGGGCAATCAGCCCCAGCATTTT	CASSPEGVGNQPQHF	few	15	TRBJ1-5	.	TRBV4-1
TGTGCCAGCAGCTTCGTGGGGAGCACAGATACGCAGTATTTT	CASSFVGSTDTQYF	.	14	TRBJ2-3	.	TRBV7-9
TGCAGCGCGACCCTGACCACAGATACGCAGTATTTT	CSATLTTDTQYF	.	12	TRBJ2-3	.	TRBV29-1
TGTGCCAGCAGCTCCCGACCGGGACTAGCGGGAAAATCCCCCTACGAGCAGTACTTC	CASSSRPGLAGKSPYEQYF	many	19	TRBJ2-7	TRBD2	TRBV7-2
TGCGCCAGCAGCTATTTAGCGGGACGTGAACTCACAGATACGCAGTATTTT	CASSYLAGRELTDTQYF	few	17	TRBJ2-3	TRBD2	TRBV4-1
TGCAGTGCTAGAGATGAGGGTAGGGGGATAGATTCACCCCTCCACTTT	CSARDEGRGIDSPLHF	many	16	TRBJ1-6	.	TRBV20-1
TGTGCTAGCAGCTTAGAGGTAGCGGGACCACAAGAGACCCAGTACTTC	CASSLEVAGPQETQYF	.	16	TRBJ2-5	TRBD2	TRBV7-7
TGTGCCACCAGCACCACCCCGCAGGCAGGGGAGACCCAGTACTTC	CATSTTPQAGETQYF	few	15	TRBJ2-5	.	TRBV15
TGTGCCAGCAGCCAAGATGTGGGAGGGGGCGATGAGCAGTTCTTC	CASSQDVGGGDEQFF	.	15	TRBJ2-1	.	TRBV3-1
TGTGCCAGCAGTTTACGGACAGGGAGTTCACCCCTCCACTTT	CASSLRTGSSPLHF	.	14	TRBJ1-6	TRBD1	TRBV12-3/TRBV12-4